A selection of T cell receptor beta chains follows, all from one sample in a study of T cells after posttransplantation cyclophosphamide. This table comes from immunoSEQ multiplex PCR, and its TCRdb copy is limited to in-frame clones, with some not included. The sample has about 12,000 clones, none seen only once. Sequenced material: PBMCs. These TCRs come from a woman between 40 and 50 years old in good health, CMV-negative, and a related stem cell transplant donor. CDR3s include the opening cysteine and the closing phenylalanine or tryptophan. The order of the fields is D gene, V gene, J gene, clone size, CDR3 DNA, CDR3 protein. D genes are given only for firm matches. A row's size may be missing; if present it is once, few, many or a size class.

d_gene: TRBD1; v_gene: TRBV5-1; j_gene: TRBJ2-7; abundance: many; CDR3nt: TGCGCCAGCAGCTCCCGGGACAGGGGTTACGAGCAGTACTTC; CDR3aa: CASSSRDRGYEQYF
d_gene: TRBD1; v_gene: TRBV10-3; j_gene: TRBJ1-1; abundance: many; CDR3nt: TGTGCCATCAGTGTCCGGGACAGACCCTCGAACACTGAAGCTTTCTTT; CDR3aa: CAISVRDRPSNTEAFF
d_gene: .; v_gene: TRBV7-7; j_gene: TRBJ2-2; abundance: many; CDR3nt: TGTGCTAGCAGCTTAGGTGGGGGCTACACCGGGGAGCTGTTTTTT; CDR3aa: CASSLGGGYTGELFF
d_gene: TRBD2; v_gene: TRBV6-1; j_gene: TRBJ2-7; abundance: many; CDR3nt: TGTGCCAGCAGTCCATCTAGCGGGGGGGCCCTCGAGCAGTACTTC; CDR3aa: CASSPSSGGALEQYF
d_gene: TRBD2; v_gene: TRBV28; j_gene: TRBJ2-7; abundance: many; CDR3nt: TGTGCCAGCAGTCTTAGCGGGAGTCCCTACGAGCAGTACTTC; CDR3aa: CASSLSGSPYEQYF
d_gene: TRBD1; v_gene: TRBV28; j_gene: TRBJ2-1; abundance: many; CDR3nt: TGTGCCAGCAGTATTAGCCATGCCACAGGGGGCGTCGATCCTGAGCAGTTCTTC; CDR3aa: CASSISHATGGVDPEQFF
d_gene: TRBD1; v_gene: TRBV7-2; j_gene: TRBJ1-2; abundance: many; CDR3nt: TGTGCCAGCAGCTCAGGGGCAGGGGGATTTTATGGCTACACCTTC; CDR3aa: CASSSGAGGFYGYTF
d_gene: TRBD2; v_gene: TRBV7-7; j_gene: TRBJ2-2; abundance: many; CDR3nt: TGTGCTAGCAGCTGGGGGGGACTAGCGGCGAACACCGGGGAGCTGTTTTTT; CDR3aa: CASSWGGLAANTGELFF
d_gene: .; v_gene: TRBV24-1; j_gene: TRBJ2-7; abundance: many; CDR3nt: TGTGCCAACAATAGGCAGGACTACGAGCAGTACTTC; CDR3aa: CANNRQDYEQYF
d_gene: TRBD2; v_gene: TRBV30; j_gene: TRBJ2-7; abundance: few; CDR3nt: TGTGCCTGGGAAATAGGAGCAGGACTAGTCTACGAGCAGTACTTC; CDR3aa: CAWEIGAGLVYEQYF
d_gene: TRBD1; v_gene: TRBV4-3; j_gene: TRBJ2-1; abundance: many; CDR3nt: TGCGCCAGCAGCCCAGGGAGTGGACAGGGGGCTATCAATGAGCAGTTCTTC; CDR3aa: CASSPGSGQGAINEQFF
d_gene: TRBD2; v_gene: TRBV29-1; j_gene: TRBJ2-7; abundance: many; CDR3nt: TGCAGCGTGGCCGGGACTAGCGGCTACGAGCAGTACTTC; CDR3aa: CSVAGTSGYEQYF
d_gene: TRBD2; v_gene: TRBV7-2; j_gene: TRBJ2-1; abundance: many; CDR3nt: TGTGCCAGCAGCCCGGAACTAGCGGTACACTACAATGAGCAGTTCTTC; CDR3aa: CASSPELAVHYNEQFF
d_gene: .; v_gene: TRBV5-6; j_gene: TRBJ2-7; abundance: many; CDR3nt: TGTGCCAGCAGCTTACCCTATTCCTACGAGCAGTACTTC; CDR3aa: CASSLPYSYEQYF
d_gene: .; v_gene: TRBV27; j_gene: TRBJ1-3; abundance: many; CDR3nt: TGTGCCAGCAGTTTATCCCTCTCCTCTGGAAACACCATATATTTT; CDR3aa: CASSLSLSSGNTIYF
d_gene: .; v_gene: TRBV4-1; j_gene: TRBJ2-1; abundance: many; CDR3nt: TGCGCCAGCAGCCCGAGCGGCGGCGACTCCTACAATGAGCAGTTCTTC; CDR3aa: CASSPSGGDSYNEQFF
d_gene: .; v_gene: TRBV18; j_gene: TRBJ2-5; abundance: .; CDR3nt: TGTGCCAGCTCACCACCTTCTATGCAAGAGACCCAGTACTTC; CDR3aa: CASSPPSMQETQYF
d_gene: TRBD2; v_gene: TRBV19; j_gene: TRBJ2-7; abundance: many; CDR3nt: TGTGCCAGTAGTTTCACTAGCGAGGGTTACGAGCAGTACTTC; CDR3aa: CASSFTSEGYEQYF
d_gene: TRBD2; v_gene: TRBV2; j_gene: TRBJ2-1; abundance: medium-sized; CDR3nt: TGTGCCAGCAGTGGTGAGCGGGGGGGCCGGAGTGAGCAGTTCTTC; CDR3aa: CASSGERGGRSEQFF
d_gene: .; v_gene: TRBV6-1; j_gene: TRBJ1-1; abundance: many; CDR3nt: TGTGCCAGCAGTGAAGTTGTCAGCCGATCGGGTGAAGCTTTCTTT; CDR3aa: CASSEVVSRSGEAFF
d_gene: TRBD2; v_gene: TRBV18; j_gene: TRBJ2-3; abundance: many; CDR3nt: TGTGCCAGCTCGGCTTCCGGGACTAGAAACACAGATACGCAGTATTTT; CDR3aa: CASSASGTRNTDTQYF
d_gene: TRBD1; v_gene: TRBV7-2; j_gene: TRBJ1-2; abundance: many; CDR3nt: TGTGCCAGCAGCTTACCTTCGACAGGGAACTATGGCTACACCTTC; CDR3aa: CASSLPSTGNYGYTF
d_gene: TRBD1; v_gene: TRBV5-4; j_gene: TRBJ2-1; abundance: many; CDR3nt: TGTGCCAGCAGCGTAGGGCAGGGGGCCCCTCGAGGGAATGAGCAGTTCTTC; CDR3aa: CASSVGQGAPRGNEQFF
d_gene: .; v_gene: TRBV19; j_gene: TRBJ2-5; abundance: many; CDR3nt: TGTGCCAGTAGTGCCTACAGTGACCAAGAGACCCAGTACTTC; CDR3aa: CASSAYSDQETQYF
d_gene: TRBD2; v_gene: TRBV12-3/TRBV12-4; j_gene: TRBJ2-1; abundance: .; CDR3nt: TGTGCCAGCAGTCCCCGGGGGGGGGCGTTGAATGAGCAGTTCTTC; CDR3aa: CASSPRGGALNEQFF
d_gene: .; v_gene: TRBV29-1; j_gene: TRBJ2-1; abundance: many; CDR3nt: TGCAGCGTGCCTAGGAGTACTAGCCTGTACAATGAGCAGTTCTTC; CDR3aa: CSVPRSTSLYNEQFF
d_gene: TRBD2; v_gene: TRBV7-6; j_gene: TRBJ2-1; abundance: many; CDR3nt: TGTGCCAGCAGCCTGACGGGACTAGCGGGCTACAATGAGCAGTTCTTC; CDR3aa: CASSLTGLAGYNEQFF
d_gene: TRBD1; v_gene: TRBV6-5; j_gene: TRBJ1-2; abundance: few; CDR3nt: TGTGCCAGCAGGGGGGGACAGGGGGCTGGTGGTGGCTACACCTTC; CDR3aa: CASRGGQGAGGGYTF
d_gene: .; v_gene: TRBV6-2/TRBV6-3; j_gene: TRBJ2-1; abundance: few; CDR3nt: TGTGCCATTCTAGCTTCCGCCTACAATCAGCAGTTCTTC; CDR3aa: CAILASAYNQQFF
d_gene: TRBD1; v_gene: TRBV9; j_gene: TRBJ1-3; abundance: many; CDR3nt: TGTGCCAGCAGCGTCCAGGACAGGCGTGCGAGGGGAAACACCATATATTTT; CDR3aa: CASSVQDRRARGNTIYF
d_gene: TRBD1; v_gene: TRBV7-2; j_gene: TRBJ1-6; abundance: medium-sized; CDR3nt: TGTGCCAGCAGCTTAGGGACAGGGCAGAATTCACCCCTCCACTTT; CDR3aa: CASSLGTGQNSPLHF
d_gene: TRBD1; v_gene: TRBV29-1; j_gene: TRBJ2-7; abundance: .; CDR3nt: TGCAGCGCAACGACAGGGGGCTACTACGAGCAGTACTTC; CDR3aa: CSATTGGYYEQYF
d_gene: TRBD2; v_gene: TRBV6-2/TRBV6-3; j_gene: TRBJ2-7; abundance: many; CDR3nt: TGTGCCAGCAGTTACTTCCGGGGGGTGTCCTACGAGCAGTACTTC; CDR3aa: CASSYFRGVSYEQYF
d_gene: .; v_gene: TRBV6-4; j_gene: TRBJ2-3; abundance: many; CDR3nt: TGTGCCAGCAGTAGGGGGGGACTCGGCACAGATACGCAGTATTTT; CDR3aa: CASSRGGLGTDTQYF
d_gene: TRBD1; v_gene: TRBV19; j_gene: TRBJ1-4; abundance: many; CDR3nt: TGTGCCAGTAGTGAGGACAGGGGAAGAGAAAAACTGTTTTTT; CDR3aa: CASSEDRGREKLFF
d_gene: TRBD1; v_gene: TRBV18; j_gene: TRBJ1-1; abundance: many; CDR3nt: TGTGCCAGCTCCGAGGGGGCGACGAACACTGAAGCTTTCTTT; CDR3aa: CASSEGATNTEAFF
d_gene: TRBD1; v_gene: TRBV27; j_gene: TRBJ2-1; abundance: many; CDR3nt: TGTGCCAGCAGTTCGGAACAGGGGGCTTGGGGCAATGAGCAGTTCTTC; CDR3aa: CASSSEQGAWGNEQFF
d_gene: TRBD1; v_gene: TRBV25-1; j_gene: TRBJ1-3; abundance: many; CDR3nt: TGTGCCAGCAGTCCCGGGACAGGGTCTGGAAACACCATATATTTT; CDR3aa: CASSPGTGSGNTIYF
d_gene: .; v_gene: TRBV18; j_gene: TRBJ1-3; abundance: many; CDR3nt: TGTGCCAGCTCACCGCGAAGTTCCTCTGGAAACACCATATATTTT; CDR3aa: CASSPRSSSGNTIYF
d_gene: .; v_gene: TRBV12-3/TRBV12-4; j_gene: TRBJ2-2; abundance: many; CDR3nt: TGTGCCAGCAGTTTCCGTACCGGGGAGCTGTTTTTT; CDR3aa: CASSFRTGELFF
d_gene: .; v_gene: TRBV6-6; j_gene: TRBJ1-2; abundance: many; CDR3nt: TGTGCCAGCATCCTATCGGGGGTTGCGGGCTACACCTTC; CDR3aa: CASILSGVAGYTF
d_gene: TRBD1; v_gene: TRBV13; j_gene: TRBJ2-6; abundance: few; CDR3nt: TGTGCCAGCAGCTTTGAGAATAGACAGGGAGTGTGTGGGGCCAACGTCCTGACTTTC; CDR3aa: CASSFENRQGVCGANVLTF
d_gene: TRBD1; v_gene: TRBV27; j_gene: TRBJ1-5; abundance: many; CDR3nt: TGTGCCAGCAGAGGGACAGTTATCAATCAGCCCCAGCATTTT; CDR3aa: CASRGTVINQPQHF
d_gene: .; v_gene: TRBV19; j_gene: TRBJ1-5; abundance: many; CDR3nt: TGTGCCAGTAGTCGTCAAAACTATCAGCCCCAGCATTTT; CDR3aa: CASSRQNYQPQHF
d_gene: .; v_gene: TRBV6-1; j_gene: TRBJ2-2; abundance: few; CDR3nt: TGTGCCAGCAGTGGGGGGAGGGGGACCAACACCGGGGAGCTGTTTTTT; CDR3aa: CASSGGRGTNTGELFF
d_gene: .; v_gene: TRBV7-9; j_gene: TRBJ2-6; abundance: many; CDR3nt: TGTGCCAGCAGCAAACAGGGATCCAGCTCTGGGGCCAACGTCCTGACTTTC; CDR3aa: CASSKQGSSSGANVLTF
d_gene: .; v_gene: TRBV7-2; j_gene: TRBJ1-2; abundance: .; CDR3nt: TGTGCCAGCAGCTTAGCACCAGGGAACTATGGCTACACCTTC; CDR3aa: CASSLAPGNYGYTF
d_gene: TRBD2; v_gene: TRBV5-1; j_gene: TRBJ2-3; abundance: many; CDR3nt: TGCGCCAGCAGCTCTAGCGGGAGGGCAGATACGCAGTATTTT; CDR3aa: CASSSSGRADTQYF
d_gene: TRBD2; v_gene: TRBV7-2; j_gene: TRBJ2-7; abundance: many; CDR3nt: TGTGCCAGCAGCTTTCTAGCGGGGTCCTACGAGCAGTACTTC; CDR3aa: CASSFLAGSYEQYF
d_gene: TRBD1; v_gene: TRBV7-7; j_gene: TRBJ2-1; abundance: many; CDR3nt: TGTGCTAGCAGCCAGGGACAGGGTCACTACAATGAGCAGTTCTTC; CDR3aa: CASSQGQGHYNEQFF
d_gene: .; v_gene: TRBV7-9; j_gene: TRBJ1-5; abundance: many; CDR3nt: TGTGCCAGCAGCGACTCTAGGGGGCCCCAGCATTTT; CDR3aa: CASSDSRGPQHF
d_gene: .; v_gene: TRBV7-2; j_gene: TRBJ1-4; abundance: many; CDR3nt: TGTGCCAGCAGCCCCACAGGCTTTACTAATGAAAAACTGTTTTTT; CDR3aa: CASSPTGFTNEKLFF
d_gene: TRBD2; v_gene: TRBV7-2; j_gene: TRBJ2-1; abundance: many; CDR3nt: TGTGCCAGCAGCTTTCGGGGACTAGACAATGAGCAGTTCTTC; CDR3aa: CASSFRGLDNEQFF